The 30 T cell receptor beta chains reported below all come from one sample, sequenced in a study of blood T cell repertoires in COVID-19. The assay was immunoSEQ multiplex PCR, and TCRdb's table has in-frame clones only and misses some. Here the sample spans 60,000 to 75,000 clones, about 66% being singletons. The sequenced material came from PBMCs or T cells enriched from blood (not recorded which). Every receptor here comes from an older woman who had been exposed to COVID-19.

DNA of the CDR3: TGTGCCAGCGGGCTAGCGGGGCCTTCAGTTACGCAGTATTTT. This gives the protein CASGLAGPSVTQYF. The chain couples TRBV5-6 to TRBJ2-3; 9 nucleotides match TRBD2. Trimming removed 7 bases from V and 8 bases from J; junction bases left unmatched: 11. This CDR3 region has 14 residues. Germline V gene sequence: CDR1 SGHDT, CDR2 YYEEEE.

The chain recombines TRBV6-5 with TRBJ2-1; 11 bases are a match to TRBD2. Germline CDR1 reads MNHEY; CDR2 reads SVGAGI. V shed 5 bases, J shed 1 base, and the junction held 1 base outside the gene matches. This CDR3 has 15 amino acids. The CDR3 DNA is TGTGCCAGCAGTACTAGCGGGGGTTCCTACAATGAGCAGTTCTTC. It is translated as CASSTSGGSYNEQFF.

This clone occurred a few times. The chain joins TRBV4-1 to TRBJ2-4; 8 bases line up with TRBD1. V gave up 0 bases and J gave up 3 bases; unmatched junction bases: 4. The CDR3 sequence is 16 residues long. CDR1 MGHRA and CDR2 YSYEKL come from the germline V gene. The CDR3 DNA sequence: TGCGCCAGCAGCCAAGACGGACAGGGTTTCAAAAACATTCAGTACTTC. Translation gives CASSQDGQGFKNIQYF.

This CDR3 is CATSRDRAGAPTDTQYF. The CDR3 DNA reads TGTGCCACCAGCAGAGATCGCGCGGGGGCGCCCACAGATACGCAGTATTTT. The V gene is TRBV15, the J gene TRBJ2-3; maybe TRBD2 (7 bases). The CDR3 runs to 17 residues. Per germline, CDR1 LNHNV and CDR2 YYDKDF (reference sequence). V was clipped by 0 bases and J by 2 bases, with 15 bases between them.

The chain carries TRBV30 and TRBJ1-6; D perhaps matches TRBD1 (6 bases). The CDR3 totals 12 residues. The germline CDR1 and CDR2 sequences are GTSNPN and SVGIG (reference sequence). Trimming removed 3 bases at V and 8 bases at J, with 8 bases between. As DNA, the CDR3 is TGTGCCTGGAGACACAGGGATTCACCCCTCCACTTT. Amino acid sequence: CAWRHRDSPLHF.

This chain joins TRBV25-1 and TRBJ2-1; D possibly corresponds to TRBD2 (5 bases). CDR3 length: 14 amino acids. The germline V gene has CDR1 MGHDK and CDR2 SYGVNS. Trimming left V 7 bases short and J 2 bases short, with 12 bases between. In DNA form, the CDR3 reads TGTGCCAGCAATATAGGAGGTCCCTACAATGAGCAGTTCTTC. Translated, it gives CASNIGGPYNEQFF. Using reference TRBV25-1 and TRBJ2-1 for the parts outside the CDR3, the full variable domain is EADIYQTPRYLVIGTGKKITLECSQTMGHDKMYWYQQDPGMELHLIHYSYGVNSTEKGDLSSESTVSRIRTEHFPLTLESARPSHTSQYLCASNIGGPYNEQFFGPGTRLTVL.

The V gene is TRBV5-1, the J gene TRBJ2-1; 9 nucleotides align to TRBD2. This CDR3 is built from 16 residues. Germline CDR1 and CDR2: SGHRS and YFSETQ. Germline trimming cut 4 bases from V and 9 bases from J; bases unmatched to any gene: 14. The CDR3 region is CASSGGPGLASVEQFF. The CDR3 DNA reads TGCGCCAGCAGCGGGGGACCGGGACTAGCCAGTGTTGAGCAGTTCTTC.

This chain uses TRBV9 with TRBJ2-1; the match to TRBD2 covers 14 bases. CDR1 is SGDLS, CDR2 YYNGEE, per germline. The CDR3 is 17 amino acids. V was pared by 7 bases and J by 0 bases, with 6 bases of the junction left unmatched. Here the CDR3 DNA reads TGTGCCAGCGCCTGGACTAGCGGGGGGAGCTCCTACAATGAGCAGTTCTTC. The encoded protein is CASAWTSGGSSYNEQFF.

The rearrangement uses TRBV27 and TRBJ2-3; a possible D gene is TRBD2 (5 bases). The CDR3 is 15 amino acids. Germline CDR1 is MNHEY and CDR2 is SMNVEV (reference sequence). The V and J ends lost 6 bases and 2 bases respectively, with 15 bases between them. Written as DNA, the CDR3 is TGTGCCAGCAGGGGGAGCTTCCCCTCCACAGATACGCAGTATTTT. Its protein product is CASRGSFPSTDTQYF.

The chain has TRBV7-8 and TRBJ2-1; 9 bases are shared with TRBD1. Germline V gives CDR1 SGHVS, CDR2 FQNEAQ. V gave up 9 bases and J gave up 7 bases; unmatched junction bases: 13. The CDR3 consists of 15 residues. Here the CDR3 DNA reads TGTGCCAGTAACCGGGACAGGGCGGGGATGAATGAGCAGTTCTTC. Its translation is CASNRDRAGMNEQFF. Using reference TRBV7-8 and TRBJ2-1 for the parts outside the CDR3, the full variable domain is GAGVSQSPRYKVAKRGQDVALRCDPISGHVSLFWYQQALGQGPEFLTYFQNEAQLDKSGLPSDRFFAERPEGSVSTLKIQRTQQEDSAVYLCASNRDRAGMNEQFFGPGTRLTVL.

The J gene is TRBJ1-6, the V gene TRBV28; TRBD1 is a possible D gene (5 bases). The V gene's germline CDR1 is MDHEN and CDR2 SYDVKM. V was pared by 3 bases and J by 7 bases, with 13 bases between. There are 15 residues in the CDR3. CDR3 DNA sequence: TGTGCCAGCAGTTTGGTAGACAGTACCAATTCACCCCTCCACTTT. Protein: CASSLVDSTNSPLHF.

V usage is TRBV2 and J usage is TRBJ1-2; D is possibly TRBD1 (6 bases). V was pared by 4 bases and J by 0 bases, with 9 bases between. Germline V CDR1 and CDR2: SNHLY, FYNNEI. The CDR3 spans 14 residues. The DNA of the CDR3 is TGTGCCAGCAGTGCGCAGGGGACTAACTATGGCTACACCTTC. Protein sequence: CASSAQGTNYGYTF.

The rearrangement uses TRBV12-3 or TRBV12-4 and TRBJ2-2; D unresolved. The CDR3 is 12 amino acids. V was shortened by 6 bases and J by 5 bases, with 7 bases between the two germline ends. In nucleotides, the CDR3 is TGTGCCAGCAGCCTAGTAACCGGGGAGCTGTTTTTT. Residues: CASSLVTGELFF.

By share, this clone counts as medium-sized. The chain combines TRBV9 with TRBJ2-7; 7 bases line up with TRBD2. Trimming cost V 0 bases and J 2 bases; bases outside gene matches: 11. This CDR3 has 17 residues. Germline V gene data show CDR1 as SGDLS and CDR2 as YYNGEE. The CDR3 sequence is CASSVGDSLAATYEQYF. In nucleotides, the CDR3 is TGTGCCAGCAGCGTAGGAGACAGCCTAGCGGCGACCTACGAGCAGTACTTC.

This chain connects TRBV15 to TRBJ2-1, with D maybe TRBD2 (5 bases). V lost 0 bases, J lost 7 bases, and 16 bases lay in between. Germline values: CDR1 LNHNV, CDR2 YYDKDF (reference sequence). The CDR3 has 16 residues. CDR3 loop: CATSRDVSRGFNEQFF. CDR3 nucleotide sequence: TGTGCCACCAGCAGAGATGTTTCACGGGGTTTTAATGAGCAGTTCTTC.

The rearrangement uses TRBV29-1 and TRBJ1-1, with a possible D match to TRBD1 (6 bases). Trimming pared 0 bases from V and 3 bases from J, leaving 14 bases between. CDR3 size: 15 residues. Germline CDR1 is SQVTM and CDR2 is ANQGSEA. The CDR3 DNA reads TGCAGCGTTGAAGATCCCCGGGGGGGGCACACTGAAGCTTTCTTT. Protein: CSVEDPRGGHTEAFF. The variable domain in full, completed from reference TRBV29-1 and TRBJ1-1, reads SAVISQKPSRDICQRGTSLTIQCQVDSQVTMMFWYRQQPGQSLTLIATANQGSEATYESGFVIDKFPISRPNLTFSTLTVSNMSPEDSSIYLCSVEDPRGGHTEAFFGQGTRLTVV.

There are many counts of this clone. The CDR3 coding sequence is TGTGCCAGCAGTGAAGGGACAGGGGGCCCCTATGGCTACACCTTC. As protein: CASSEGTGGPYGYTF. The chain carries TRBV6-1 and TRBJ1-2; 11 bases fit TRBD1. The J segment lost 4 bases and the V segment lost 1 base, leaving 2 bases of the junction unmatched. Germline V gene sequence: CDR1 MNHNS, CDR2 SASEGT. The CDR3 loop spans 15 amino acids.

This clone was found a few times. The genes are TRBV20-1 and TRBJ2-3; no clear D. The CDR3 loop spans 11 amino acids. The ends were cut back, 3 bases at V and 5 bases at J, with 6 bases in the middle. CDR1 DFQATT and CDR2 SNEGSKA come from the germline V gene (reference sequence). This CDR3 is CSASSGDTQYF. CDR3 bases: TGCAGTGCTAGTTCAGGAGATACGCAGTATTTT.

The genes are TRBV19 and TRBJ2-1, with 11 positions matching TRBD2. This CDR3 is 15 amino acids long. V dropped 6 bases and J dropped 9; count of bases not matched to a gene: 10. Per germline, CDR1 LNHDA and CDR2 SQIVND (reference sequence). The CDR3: CASSGSGRAIGEQFF. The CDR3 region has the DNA TGTGCCAGTAGCGGTAGCGGGAGGGCAATCGGTGAGCAGTTCTTC.

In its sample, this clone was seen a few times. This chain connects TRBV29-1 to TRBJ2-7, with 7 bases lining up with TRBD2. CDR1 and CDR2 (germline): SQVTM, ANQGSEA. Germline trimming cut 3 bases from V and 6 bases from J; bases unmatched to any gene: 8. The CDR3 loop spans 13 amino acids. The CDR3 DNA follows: TGCAGCGTTGAGGCTAGCGGAGGGACCGAGCAGTACTTC. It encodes CSVEASGGTEQYF.

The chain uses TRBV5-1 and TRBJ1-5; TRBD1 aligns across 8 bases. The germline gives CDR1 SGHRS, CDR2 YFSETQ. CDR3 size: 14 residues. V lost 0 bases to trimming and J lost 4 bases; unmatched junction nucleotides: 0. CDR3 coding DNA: TGCGCCAGCAGCTTGGGGACAGGGAATCAGCCCCAGCATTTT. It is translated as CASSLGTGNQPQHF.

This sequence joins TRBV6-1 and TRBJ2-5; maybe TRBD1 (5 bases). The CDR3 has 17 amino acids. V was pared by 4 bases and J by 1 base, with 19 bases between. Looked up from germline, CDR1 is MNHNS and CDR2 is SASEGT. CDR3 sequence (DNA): TGTGCCAGCAGTGGGGGCTTGGCAGGTAGTAGCCAAGAGACCCAGTACTTC. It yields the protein CASSGGLAGSSQETQYF.

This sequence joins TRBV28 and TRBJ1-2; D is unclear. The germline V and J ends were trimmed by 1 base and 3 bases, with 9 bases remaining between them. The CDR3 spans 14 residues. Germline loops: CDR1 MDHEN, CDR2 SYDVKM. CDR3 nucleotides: TGTGCCAGCAGTTTATCGGCCGGGGACTATGGCTACACCTTC. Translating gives CASSLSAGDYGYTF.

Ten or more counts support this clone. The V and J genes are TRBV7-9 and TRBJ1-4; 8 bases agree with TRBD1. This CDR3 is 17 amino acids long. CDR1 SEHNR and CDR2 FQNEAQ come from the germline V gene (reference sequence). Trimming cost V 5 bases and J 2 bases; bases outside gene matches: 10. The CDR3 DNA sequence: TGTGCCAGCAGCGCAAAACAGGGGGGAGGCACTAATGAAAAACTGTTTTTT. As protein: CASSAKQGGGTNEKLFF.

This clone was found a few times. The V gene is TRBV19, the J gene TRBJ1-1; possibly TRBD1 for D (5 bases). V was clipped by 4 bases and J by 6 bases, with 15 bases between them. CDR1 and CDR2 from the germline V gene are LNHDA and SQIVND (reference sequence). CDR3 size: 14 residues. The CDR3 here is CASSTPGGAAEAFF. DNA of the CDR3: TGTGCCAGTAGTACGCCCGGGGGTGCCGCTGAAGCTTTCTTT.

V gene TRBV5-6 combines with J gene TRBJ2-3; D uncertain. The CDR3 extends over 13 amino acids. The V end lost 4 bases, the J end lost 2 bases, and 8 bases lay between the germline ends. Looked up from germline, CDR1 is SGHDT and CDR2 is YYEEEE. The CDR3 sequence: CASSTGFTDTQYF. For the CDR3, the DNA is TGTGCCAGCAGCACCGGGTTCACAGATACGCAGTATTTT.

The CDR3 coding sequence is TGTGCCAGCAGTGCGGGACAGGGCCCAAAAGGGGAGACCCAGTACTTC. Residues: CASSAGQGPKGETQYF. The J gene is TRBJ2-5, the V gene TRBV28; 9 nucleotides agree with TRBD1. This CDR3 region has 16 residues. CDR1 is MDHEN, CDR2 SYDVKM, per germline. Trimming cost V 5 bases and J 5 bases; bases outside gene matches: 12.

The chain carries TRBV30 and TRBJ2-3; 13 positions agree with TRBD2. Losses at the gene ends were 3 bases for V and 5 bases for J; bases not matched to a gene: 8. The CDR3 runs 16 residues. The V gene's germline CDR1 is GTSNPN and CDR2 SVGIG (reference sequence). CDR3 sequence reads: CAWSGWTSGSVDTQYF. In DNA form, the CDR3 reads TGTGCCTGGAGCGGATGGACTAGCGGGAGTGTAGATACGCAGTATTTT.

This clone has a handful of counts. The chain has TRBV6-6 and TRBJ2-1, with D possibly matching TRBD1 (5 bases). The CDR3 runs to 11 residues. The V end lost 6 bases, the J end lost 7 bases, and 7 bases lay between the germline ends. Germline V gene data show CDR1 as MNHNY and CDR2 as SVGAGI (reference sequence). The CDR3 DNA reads TGTGCCAGCAGCCAGGGAAATGAGCAGTTCTTC. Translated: CASSQGNEQFF.

This CDR3 is CASRRTGGSGELFF. For the CDR3, the DNA is TGTGCCAGCAGACGGACAGGGGGTTCCGGGGAGCTGTTTTTT. The V gene is TRBV28, the J gene TRBJ2-2; 10 nucleotides match TRBD1. This CDR3 spans 14 amino acids. Germline V CDR1 and CDR2: MDHEN, SYDVKM. V was clipped by 6 bases and J by 6 bases; unmatched bases: 4.